The T cell receptor (beta chain) described here comes from a study of beta chain features in type 1 diabetes. Germline V gene data show CDR1 as GTSNPN and CDR2 as SVGIG (reference sequence). The CDR3 runs 14 residues. With V trimmed by 0 bases and J by 4 bases, 3 bases remained unmatched. This clone was seen a handful of times. Reverse transcribing all isolated RNA meant expressed TCRB transcripts were sequenced. The protocol was immunoSEQ multiplex PCR, while the TCRdb copy is restricted to in-frame clones and leaves out a portion. Of around 340,000 clones listed, about 20% are singletons. This TCR was sampled from a woman under 30 in good health. What was sequenced was naive CD4+ T cells from blood. The chain has TRBV30 and TRBJ1-2; TRBD1 matches 9 bases. The CDR3 loop is CAWSVLDRGYGYTF. As DNA, the CDR3 is TGTGCCTGGAGTGTTTTGGACAGGGGCTATGGCTACACCTTC.